This T cell receptor (beta chain) was captured by sequencing in a study of Ad26.COV2.S vaccination and SARS-CoV-2 variants. Libraries were prepared by immunoSEQ multiplex PCR; TCRdb keeps only in-frame clonotypes and omits some of them. Here the sample spans a few hundred thousand clones, roughly 90% being singletons. V lost 10 bases to trimming and J lost 4 bases, with 13 bases between them. Germline V gene sequence: CDR1 LNHDA, CDR2 SQIVND (reference sequence). The CDR3 consists of 13 residues. This sample's treatment: 15 to 20 received Ad26.COV2.S at low or high dose, single or two shots; about 5 received placebo; per-sample allocation not given. Sampling happened 63 days after the first vaccine or placebo injection.

Sequences were derived from peripheral blood, sampled in a trial of Ad26.COV2.S vaccine versus placebo. V gene TRBV19 combines with J gene TRBJ2-2; possible D gene TRBD2, 6 bases. The source of this sequence is a person between 18 and 60 years old who received the Ad26.COV2.S COVID-19 vaccine or a placebo. The CDR3 DNA is TGTGCCATCTGGATGGGGGGCACCGGGGAGCTGTTTTTT. Its translation: CAIWMGGTGELFF.